This TCR beta chain stems from a study of Graves' ophthalmopathy and Graves' hyperthyroidism. This clonotype was counted only a few times. This may be a read error, as it is one base from a much larger clone. The CDR3 runs to 12 residues. Germline V gives CDR1 LNHNV, CDR2 YYDKDF (reference sequence). For repertoire sequencing, the TCR beta CDR3 regions were amplified from RNA transcripts. RT-PCR with HTBI primers came first, then second-round multiplex PCR. TCRdb used MiXCR to reprocess the multiplex PCR reads, holding one entry per CDR3 protein. Altogether hundreds of thousands of distinct CDR3 sequences are present, about 40% being singletons, with the ten largest covering around 3.3%.

This receptor was taken from an adult man with Graves' ophthalmopathy. V usage is TRBV15 and J usage is TRBJ2-7; the match to TRBD1 covers 7 bases. The sequenced sample consisted of peripheral blood. As DNA, the CDR3 is TGTGCCACCGGACAGGACTCCTACGAGCAGCACTTC. Translating gives CATGQDSYEQHF.